Reported below is one T cell receptor beta chain. The target antigen is unknown. After constant-region reverse-primer amplification, full-length variable regions underwent semi-nested PCR with Nested Universal Primer A. TCRdb independently ran MiXCR on the 5' RACE reads; one entry per CDR3 protein. The profile shows 45,000 to 60,000 distinct CDR3 sequences, approximately 23% of them singletons. Germline values: CDR1 WSHSY, CDR2 SAAADI. J lost 1 base, V lost 2 bases, and 6 bases had no gene match. The CDR3 runs to 16 residues. Study-level results: Tumor memory CD4+ T cell TCR gene usage clustered with blood and lymph node memory CD4+ cells and lymph node naive CD4+ cells. The larger-cohort validation was restricted to a single TCR beta V-J rearrangement rather than whole repertoires. Tumor-infiltrating Treg TCR alpha and beta sequences overlapped most with tumor naive CD4+ T cells, then blood naive.

The V call is TRBV10-2, the J call TRBJ2-5; TRBD2 matches at 8 bases. The sequence was collected from a female donor with breast cancer. The sequencing sample was made of tumor-infiltrating naive CD4+ T cells sorted from the breast tumor. The subset here: naive CD4+ T cells, CD4+CD45RA+CD25-. For the CDR3, the DNA is TGCGCCAGCAGTGAGCCTAGGACTAGCAGCCAAGAGACCCAGTACTTC. This codes for CASSEPRTSSQETQYF.